One and the same sample provided the 19 T cell receptor beta chains below, sequenced in a study of blood T cell repertoires in COVID-19. TCRdb keeps only in-frame clones here, not all; method: immunoSEQ multiplex PCR. The sample has about 100,000 clones; 85% are singletons. The sequenced sample consisted of peripheral blood. The receptors shown here come from a man in his fifties or sixties with active or convalescent COVID-19.

V gene TRBV24-1 combines with J gene TRBJ2-1, with D maybe TRBD2 (6 bases). Per the germline V gene, CDR1 is KGHDR and CDR2 is SFDVKD. This CDR3 is 17 amino acids long. V was cut by 4 bases and J by 5 bases, with 20 bases left in between. The CDR3 nucleotides read TGTGCCACCAGTGACAACCTCGGGAGAGCGATGAACAATGAGCAGTTCTTC. As protein: CATSDNLGRAMNNEQFF.

This clone occurred once. This sequence joins TRBV10-3 and TRBJ2-7; D is possibly TRBD1 (6 bases). Trimming removed 3 bases from V and 0 bases from J, with 15 bases in between. Germline loops: CDR1 ENHRY, CDR2 SYGVKD. The CDR3 consists of 16 residues. The CDR3 nucleotides are TGTGCCATCAGTGACCCAGGGGCAGAGAGCTCCTACGAGCAGTACTTC. Residues: CAISDPGAESSYEQYF.

This clone was recorded once. The chain joins TRBV19 to TRBJ2-2; D unresolved. The germline gives CDR1 LNHDA, CDR2 SQIVND (reference sequence). V was clipped by 6 bases and J by 3 bases, with 8 bases between them. The CDR3 totals 13 residues. As DNA, the CDR3 is TGTGCCAGTAGCTACCTGTACACCGGGGAGCTGTTTTTT. Amino acids: CASSYLYTGELFF.

This sequence joins TRBV18 and TRBJ1-3; D perhaps matches TRBD1 (5 bases). CDR1 and CDR2 from the germline V gene are KGHSH and LQKENI. This CDR3 comprises 14 residues. The V gene lost 2 bases and the J gene lost 4 bases, with 9 bases spanning the gap. CDR3 bases: TGTGCCAGCTCACCAGGGGGGATCGGAAACACCATATATTTT. As protein: CASSPGGIGNTIYF.

The rearrangement links TRBV30 to TRBJ1-3; TRBD1 matches 10 bases. Germline trimming cut 1 base from V and 2 bases from J; bases unmatched to any gene: 2. CDR1 is GTSNPN and CDR2 is SVGIG in the germline V gene (reference sequence). The CDR3 is 15 amino acids. The CDR3 DNA is TGTGCCTGGAGTGGGGGACAGGGGCCTGGAAACACCATATATTTT. Protein: CAWSGGQGPGNTIYF.

The chain carries TRBV6-5 and TRBJ1-4; no definite D call. The V end was cut by 5 bases, the J end by 3 bases, with 13 bases between. In germline, CDR1 is MNHEY, CDR2 SVGAGI. The CDR3 has 15 amino acids. DNA for the CDR3: TGTGCCAGCAGTCCCTCATGGGGAGCTAATGAAAAACTGTTTTTT. It translates to CASSPSWGANEKLFF.

V is TRBV18 and J is TRBJ2-5; D is possibly TRBD1 (5 bases). Germline lookup yields CDR1 KGHSH and CDR2 LQKENI. Deletions cut 2 bases from V and 5 bases from J, with 15 bases between. The CDR3 loop spans 15 amino acids. The CDR3 protein is CASSPGQGRRETQYF. CDR3 DNA sequence: TGTGCCAGCTCACCAGGGCAGGGAAGGCGGGAGACCCAGTACTTC.

In this sample, this clone turned up once. The chain is built from TRBV2 and TRBJ1-4; 12 nucleotides line up with TRBD1. Germline V gene lookup returns CDR1 SNHLY and CDR2 FYNNEI. CDR3 size: 15 residues. The junction had 2 bases not matched to a gene; V was cut back by 4 bases and J by 5 bases. This CDR3 reads CASSGGQGANEKLFF. The CDR3 bases are TGTGCCAGCAGTGGGGGACAGGGGGCAAATGAAAAACTGTTTTTT. The whole variable domain, filled in from reference TRBV2 and TRBJ1-4, reads EPEVTQTPSHQVTQMGQEVILRCVPISNHLYFYWYRQILGQKVEFLVSFYNNEISEKSEIFDDQFSVERPDGSNFTLKIRSTKLEDSAMYFCASSGGQGANEKLFFGSGTQLSVL.

The chain has TRBV6-5 and TRBJ1-3; weak D call: TRBD1 (5 bases). The CDR3 has 15 amino acids. Per the germline V gene, CDR1 is MNHEY and CDR2 is SVGAGI. V gave up 5 bases and J gave up 3 bases, with 14 bases separating them. The CDR3 loop reads CASSLQGVFGNTIYF. CDR3 bases: TGTGCCAGCAGTCTCCAAGGGGTCTTTGGAAACACCATATATTTT.

This chain uses TRBV18 with TRBJ1-2; no reliable D call. The V end lost 0 bases, the J end lost 2 bases, and 10 bases lay between the germline ends. This CDR3 region has 15 residues. Looked up from germline, CDR1 is KGHSH and CDR2 is LQKENI. CDR3 sequence reads: CASSPPLAENYGYTF. The CDR3 nucleotides are TGTGCCAGCTCACCACCTCTTGCCGAGAACTATGGCTACACCTTC.

This rearrangement joins TRBV30 to TRBJ1-1; D not certain. The V end was cut by 6 bases, the J end by 3 bases, with 5 bases between. The CDR3 covers 10 residues. The V gene's germline CDR1 is GTSNPN and CDR2 SVGIG (reference sequence). CDR3 in amino acids: CACSDTEAFF. CDR3 nucleotide sequence: TGTGCCTGCAGCGACACTGAAGCTTTCTTT.

J is TRBJ2-5 and V is TRBV4-1; 7 bases line up with TRBD2. Germline V CDR1 and CDR2: MGHRA, YSYEKL. V trimming: 0 bases; J trimming: 5 bases; junction bases outside the gene matches: 9. There are 16 residues in the CDR3. CDR3 loop: CASSQEASGSWETQYF. In DNA, the CDR3 is TGCGCCAGCAGCCAAGAGGCTAGCGGTAGTTGGGAGACCCAGTACTTC.

The chain joins TRBV27 to TRBJ1-1; the D gene is possibly TRBD1 (6 bases). The CDR3 length is 12 residues. Trimming took off 6 bases at V and 4 bases at J, with 9 bases between the two ends. Germline CDR1 is MNHEY and CDR2 is SMNVEV (reference sequence). CDR3 DNA sequence: TGTGCCAGCAGGGGGGCCGGCACTGAAGCTTTCTTT. This translates into CASRGAGTEAFF.

The chain recombines TRBV12-5 with TRBJ2-6; perhaps TRBD2 as D (6 bases). The CDR3 covers 14 residues. The germline V gene has CDR1 LGHNT and CDR2 FRNRAP. Trimming pared 6 bases from V and 5 bases from J, leaving 11 bases between. The CDR3 region has the DNA TGTGCTAGTGGGCGGGACTTATGGGCCAACGTCCTGACTTTC. Translated: CASGRDLWANVLTF. Full variable domain (outside the CDR3, taken from reference TRBV12-5 and TRBJ2-6): DARVTQTPRHKVTEMGQEVTMRCQPILGHNTVFWYRQTMMQGLELLAYFRNRAPLDDSGMPKDRFSAEMPDATLATLKIQPSEPRDSAVYFCASGRDLWANVLTFGAGSRLTVL.

The rearrangement uses TRBV19 and TRBJ2-5; 7 bases fit TRBD1. The CDR3 extends over 15 amino acids. The trim removed 4 bases at V and 2 bases at J, leaving 7 bases unmatched. Germline-derived CDR1 and CDR2 are LNHDA and SQIVND (reference sequence). The DNA of the CDR3 is TGTGCCAGTAGTAGAGGGGGACAGCCGCAAGAGACCCAGTACTTC. Protein: CASSRGGQPQETQYF.

This chain joins TRBV2 and TRBJ2-2, with 8 bases lining up with TRBD2. The CDR3 totals 14 residues. Germline assignment: CDR1 SNHLY and CDR2 FYNNEI. Trimming cost V 5 bases and J 5 bases; bases outside gene matches: 4. CDR3 DNA: TGTGCCAGCAGTAAGCGGGAGCTTACCGGGGAGCTGTTTTTT. This sequence encodes CASSKRELTGELFF.

The chain employs TRBV10-1 and TRBJ1-5, with a tentative D call TRBD1 (6 bases). This CDR3 is built from 17 residues. From germline, CDR1 is WNHNN and CDR2 SYGVQD (reference sequence). The germline V and J ends were trimmed by 2 bases and 0 bases, with 14 bases remaining between them. The CDR3 bases are TGCGCCAGCAGTGAGCTAGGGGAGGGGGGTAGCAATCAGCCCCAGCATTTT. Translating gives CASSELGEGGSNQPQHF.

The chain links TRBV12-3 or TRBV12-4 to TRBJ1-2; a possible D gene is TRBD1 (5 bases). This CDR3 comprises 13 residues. V was trimmed by 4 bases and J by 4 bases, leaving 10 bases between them. The CDR3 reads CASSSQGVYGYTF. The CDR3 DNA reads as TGTGCCAGCAGTTCGCAAGGGGTCTATGGCTACACCTTC.

CDR3 amino acids: CASSNPGTADTQYF. CDR3 sequence (DNA): TGCGCCAGCAGCAATCCAGGGACTGCGGATACGCAGTATTTT. This rearrangement joins TRBV5-1 to TRBJ2-3, with D maybe TRBD2 (6 bases). V lost 4 bases to trimming and J lost 6 bases, with 15 bases between them. Germline values: CDR1 SGHRS, CDR2 YFSETQ. This CDR3 is built from 14 residues. The complete variable domain, with remaining parts taken from reference TRBV5-1 and TRBJ2-3, reads KAGVTQTPRYLIKTRGQQVTLSCSPISGHRSVSWYQQTPGQGLQFLFEYFSETQRNKGNFPGRFSGRQFSNSRSEMNVSTLELGDSALYLCASSNPGTADTQYFGPGTRLTVL.